Listed here are 25 T cell receptor beta chains from one sample, sequenced in a study of T cell repertoires in cytomegalovirus infection. Each CDR3 protein is one row after TCRdb ran MiXCR on the reads. The sample has some 440,000 distinct CDR3 sequences; about a third are singletons. The sequencing input was PBMCs. The receptors stem from a human donor in good health (CMV status not recorded). Some clones in this sample may be carry-over from other donors' samples.

The rearrangement links TRBV10-3 to TRBJ2-4; no clear D. The CDR3 is made up of 14 amino acids. Trimming cost V 0 bases and J 5 bases, with 8 bases left between them. Germline CDR1 ENHRY, CDR2 SYGVKD. This CDR3 is CAISESGSQNIQYF. The CDR3 DNA reads TGTGCCATCAGTGAGTCAGGGTCCCAAAACATTCAGTACTTC.

This sequence joins TRBV3-1 and TRBJ2-1; 8 bases map to TRBD1. Trimming took 4 bases from V and 3 from J; bases not matched to a gene: 5. The CDR3 is made up of 15 amino acids. The germline V gene has CDR1 LGHDT and CDR2 YNNKEL (reference sequence). The CDR3 nucleotides read TGTGCCAGCAGCCGGTCCGGACAGGGCTACAATGAGCAGTTCTTC. Translation gives CASSRSGQGYNEQFF.

V usage is TRBV6-2 or TRBV6-3 and J usage is TRBJ2-5, with TRBD2 matching 10 bases. The length of the CDR3 is 15 residues. In germline, CDR1 is MNHEY, CDR2 SVGEGT. J lost 4 bases, V lost 4 bases, and 6 bases had no gene match. The DNA of the CDR3 is TGTGCCAGCAGTTCCGCCTTAGCGGGGGGAGAGACCCAGTACTTC. Translated: CASSSALAGGETQYF.

The chain uses TRBV5-1 and TRBJ2-3, with D possibly TRBD1 on 6 matching bases. This CDR3 is 15 amino acids long. Germline values: CDR1 SGHRS, CDR2 YFSETQ. V was pared by 0 bases and J by 6 bases, with 14 bases between. Here the CDR3 reads CASSLAGRGVDTQYF. DNA for the CDR3: TGCGCCAGCAGCTTGGCGGGCAGGGGTGTGGATACGCAGTATTTT.

This clonotype was counted many times. The chain carries TRBV7-8 and TRBJ2-4, with 14 nucleotides matching TRBD2. Germline assignment: CDR1 SGHVS and CDR2 FQNEAQ. With V trimmed by 5 bases and J by 7 bases, 13 bases remained unmatched. The CDR3 sequence is 18 residues long. The CDR3 loop is CASSPPWRLAGGRNIQYF. CDR3 in DNA: TGTGCCAGCAGCCCTCCTTGGAGACTAGCGGGGGGGCGGAACATTCAGTACTTC.

V gene TRBV24-1 combines with J gene TRBJ2-5; 7 bases are shared with TRBD2. CDR1 and CDR2 (germline): KGHDR, SFDVKD. The CDR3 extends over 15 amino acids. Trimming cost V 3 bases and J 4 bases; bases outside gene matches: 7. CDR3 nucleotides: TGTGCCACCAGTGATCGGGGAGGGCTTGGAGAGACCCAGTACTTC. As protein: CATSDRGGLGETQYF.

This clonotype appeared a few times. The chain recombines TRBV29-1 with TRBJ2-5, with TRBD2 matching 8 bases. The junction had 8 bases not matched to a gene; V was cut back by 6 bases and J by 5 bases. Germline V CDR1 and CDR2: SQVTM, ANQGSEA. CDR3 length equals 13 residues. CDR3 DNA: TGCAGCGTAGCCTCCAGCGGGGGCGAGACCCAGTACTTC. Its protein product is CSVASSGGETQYF.

The V and J genes are TRBV27 and TRBJ1-5; maybe TRBD1 (5 bases). Germline V gives CDR1 MNHEY, CDR2 SMNVEV (reference sequence). The CDR3 consists of 15 residues. V lost 6 bases and J lost 6, with 18 bases in between. The chain's CDR3 is CASSPRNQGGQPQHF. CDR3 in DNA: TGTGCCAGCAGCCCCCGGAATCAGGGAGGTCAGCCCCAGCATTTT.

This sequence joins TRBV12-3 or TRBV12-4 and TRBJ2-1, with TRBD1 identical over 8 bases. Trimming took 5 bases from V and 5 from J; bases not matched to a gene: 14. CDR3 length equals 17 residues. The CDR3: CASSPRRGQDKNNEQFF. The CDR3 nucleotides are TGTGCCAGCAGTCCTAGGCGGGGACAGGATAAGAACAATGAGCAGTTCTTC.

The genes are TRBV7-8 and TRBJ1-3, with a tentative D call TRBD1 (6 bases). The CDR3 has 14 amino acids. Per the germline V gene, CDR1 is SGHVS and CDR2 is FQNEAQ. This CDR3 is CYSSPGDGGNTIYF. As DNA, the CDR3 is TGTTACAGCAGCCCAGGGGACGGGGGAAACACCATATATTTT.

A remark on this clonotype: This sequence may be a read error, since a much larger clone differs from it by one base. CDR3 sequence: CASSVEAGGYGYTF. The DNA for the CDR3 is TGTGCCAGCAGCGTAGAGGCAGGGGGGTATGGCTACACCTTC. The chain combines TRBV7-2 with TRBJ1-2; 7 bases fit TRBD1. CDR1 and CDR2 (germline): SGHTA, FQGNSA. The CDR3 is 14 residues long. Germline trimming cut 5 bases from V and 5 bases from J; bases unmatched to any gene: 8.

This clonotype was found many times. The chain joins TRBV7-8 to TRBJ1-1; maybe TRBD1 (6 bases). Trimming removed 4 bases at V and 0 bases at J, with 12 bases between. The CDR3 totals 15 residues. Germline assignment: CDR1 SGHVS and CDR2 FQNEAQ. In DNA, the CDR3 is TGTGCCAGCAGCTCACGGACAGAGATGAACACTGAAGCTTTCTTT. This encodes CASSSRTEMNTEAFF.

This clonotype was recorded many times. The chain links TRBV7-6 to TRBJ2-3; TRBD2 matches at 14 bases. In germline, CDR1 is SGHVS, CDR2 FNYEAQ. The CDR3 contains 17 residues. Unmatched junction bases numbered 11, after V lost 5 bases and J lost 7 bases. Written as DNA, the CDR3 is TGTGCCAGCAGCCTAAGGGGGACTAGCGGGGGAGAGAATACGCAGTATTTT. It is translated as CASSLRGTSGGENTQYF.

This clonotype came up many times. This sequence joins TRBV7-2 and TRBJ2-2, with TRBD2 matching 8 bases. This CDR3 is built from 16 residues. Germline V lookup: CDR1 SGHTA, CDR2 FQGNSA. After removal of 7 bases from V and 0 bases from J, the junction contained 7 bases not matched to a gene. This CDR3 is CASKNRGGANTGELFF. The CDR3 nucleotides are TGTGCCAGCAAAAACCGGGGGGGAGCGAACACCGGGGAGCTGTTTTTT.

In this sample, this clonotype turned up a few times. This chain connects TRBV28 to TRBJ1-5, with D perhaps TRBD1 (5 bases). Germline V CDR1 and CDR2: MDHEN, SYDVKM. The CDR3 extends over 15 amino acids. Between the trimmed V and J ends, which lost 5 bases and 7 bases, there was a span of 18 bases. The CDR3 reads CASSQGAGGGQPQHF. In DNA, the CDR3 is TGTGCCAGCAGTCAAGGGGCGGGGGGGGGGCAGCCCCAGCATTTT.

The chain is built from TRBV19 and TRBJ2-7, with D perhaps TRBD1 or TRBD2 (5 bases each). V was pared by 5 bases and J by 3 bases, with 17 bases between. Germline values: CDR1 LNHDA, CDR2 SQIVND (reference sequence). There are 15 residues in the CDR3. CDR3 residues: CASSREGLYFYEQYF. The CDR3 coding sequence is TGTGCCAGTAGTCGTGAGGGGCTTTATTTCTACGAGCAGTACTTC.

This clonotype was seen a few times. This CDR3 reads CASSYSGSGTEAFF. The CDR3 DNA follows: TGTGCCAGCAGCTACTCAGGGTCCGGGACTGAAGCTTTCTTT. V is TRBV7-3 and J is TRBJ1-1, with D perhaps TRBD1 (5 bases). In germline, CDR1 is SGHTA, CDR2 FQGTGA. This CDR3 has 14 amino acids. The V end was cut by 4 bases, the J end by 5 bases, with 14 bases between.

The chain is built from TRBV20-1 and TRBJ1-2; TRBD1 agrees at 9 bases. The V and J ends lost 2 bases and 8 bases, in that order; junction bases with no gene match: 12. The germline CDR1 and CDR2 sequences are DFQATT and SNEGSKA (reference sequence). This CDR3 has 15 amino acids. Written as DNA, the CDR3 is TGCAGTGCTAGACCACAGGGGGCCGAGGGTAGAGGCTACACCTTC. This translates into CSARPQGAEGRGYTF.

This clonotype was recorded a few times. The rearrangement joins TRBV28 to TRBJ1-1, with a tentative D call TRBD1 (5 bases). This CDR3 is 15 amino acids long. The ends were cut back, 8 bases at V and 1 base at J, with 17 bases in the middle. CDR1 MDHEN and CDR2 SYDVKM come from the germline V gene. This CDR3 is CASGLPNRKNTEAFF. The CDR3 DNA follows: TGTGCCAGCGGACTCCCGAACAGGAAGAACACTGAAGCTTTCTTT.

The rearrangement links TRBV19 to TRBJ2-1, with 7 bases matching TRBD1. V lost 8 bases, J lost 4 bases, and 5 bases stayed unmatched. There are 13 residues in the CDR3. CDR1 and CDR2 from the germline V gene are LNHDA and SQIVND (reference sequence). The chain's CDR3 is CASGTDYYNEQFF. The CDR3 coding sequence is TGTGCCAGTGGGACAGATTATTACAATGAGCAGTTCTTC.

This clonotype occurred a few times. The CDR3 DNA reads TGTGCCAGCAGTGAAGGACTCAGGGGCGACTATGGCTACACCTTC. It is translated as CASSEGLRGDYGYTF. The genes are TRBV2 and TRBJ1-2; weak D call: TRBD1 (6 bases). The germline V gene has CDR1 SNHLY and CDR2 FYNNEI. Trimming pared 1 base from V and 3 bases from J, leaving 12 bases between. The CDR3 consists of 15 residues.

The sample holds a few counts of this clonotype. The chain has TRBV29-1 and TRBJ2-5; no firm D call. Germline V gene sequence: CDR1 SQVTM, CDR2 ANQGSEA. The CDR3 covers 11 residues. V lost 7 bases and J 5 bases, leaving 11 bases between the germline ends. The CDR3 loop reads CSAAHGETQYF. The CDR3 DNA is TGCAGCGCCGCACATGGGGAGACCCAGTACTTC.

This rearrangement joins TRBV2 to TRBJ2-5; a possible D gene is TRBD1 (5 bases). The CDR3 contains 12 residues. The germline V gene encodes CDR1 SNHLY and CDR2 FYNNEI. Between the trimmed V and J ends, which lost 7 bases and 1 base, there was a span of 7 bases. CDR3 amino acids: CASMTVQETQYF. The CDR3 coding sequence is TGTGCCAGCATGACAGTCCAAGAGACCCAGTACTTC. The whole variable domain, filled in from reference TRBV2 and TRBJ2-5, reads EPEVTQTPSHQVTQMGQEVILRCVPISNHLYFYWYRQILGQKVEFLVSFYNNEISEKSEIFDDQFSVERPDGSNFTLKIRSTKLEDSAMYFCASMTVQETQYFGPGTRLLVL.

On this clonotype itself: A read error is possible here, since a much larger clone lies one base away. The V gene is TRBV19, the J gene TRBJ1-1, with D uncertain. The CDR3 is made up of 13 amino acids. V shed 4 bases and J shed 0 bases, with 6 bases lying between them. The germline V gene encodes CDR1 LNHDA and CDR2 SQIVND (reference sequence). The DNA of the CDR3 is TGTGCCAGTAGTACAAAGGTGAACACTGAAGCTTTCTTT. Protein product: CASSTKVNTEAFF.

The rearrangement joins TRBV2 to TRBJ1-4; D uncertain. Germline CDR1 reads SNHLY; CDR2 reads FYNNEI. CDR3 length equals 14 residues. The V gene lost 1 base and the J gene lost 8 bases, with 11 bases spanning the gap. The CDR3, as DNA: TGTGCCAGCAGTGAAGTGGGTTCTCTCGAAAAACTGTTTTTT. The encoded protein is CASSEVGSLEKLFF. The full variable domain, with the rest looked up from reference TRBV2 and TRBJ1-4, is EPEVTQTPSHQVTQMGQEVILRCVPISNHLYFYWYRQILGQKVEFLVSFYNNEISEKSEIFDDQFSVERPDGSNFTLKIRSTKLEDSAMYFCASSEVGSLEKLFFGSGTQLSVL.